Each of the 28 T cell receptor beta chains below was sequenced from the same sample in a study of cytomegalovirus exposure and HLA in healthy donors. Both 60 Vbeta primers and 13 Jbeta primers went into the PCR. TCRdb's table, derived via immunoSEQ multiplex PCR, lists solely in-frame clones and lacks some. The repertoire consists of 210,000 or so clones, with around 76% occurring once and the leading ten covering 0.63%. Sequencing used PBMCs. The origin of the receptors is a man aged 18 to 30 in good health and CMV-seronegative.

This chain joins TRBV19 and TRBJ2-3, with TRBD2 matching over 7 bases. CDR1 LNHDA and CDR2 SQIVND come from the germline V gene (reference sequence). The CDR3 is 16 amino acids. Losses at the gene ends were 10 bases for V and 2 bases for J; bases not matched to a gene: 15. The CDR3 sequence: CATRGSGRAYTDTQYF. In nucleotides, the CDR3 is TGTGCCACTCGGGGGAGTGGGAGGGCCTACACAGATACGCAGTATTTT.

This chain connects TRBV5-1 to TRBJ2-1; the match to TRBD2 covers 8 bases. V gave up 4 bases and J gave up 8 bases; unmatched junction bases: 14. CDR1 SGHRS and CDR2 YFSETQ come from the germline V gene. This CDR3 is built from 16 residues. This CDR3 reads CASSRGAGVGFDEQFF. CDR3 bases: TGCGCCAGCAGCAGGGGAGCGGGAGTTGGTTTCGATGAGCAGTTCTTC. Complete variable domain (other parts from reference TRBV5-1 and TRBJ2-1): KAGVTQTPRYLIKTRGQQVTLSCSPISGHRSVSWYQQTPGQGLQFLFEYFSETQRNKGNFPGRFSGRQFSNSRSEMNVSTLELGDSALYLCASSRGAGVGFDEQFFGPGTRLTVL.

This clone came up a few times. This chain links TRBV28 with TRBJ2-3; 9 positions match TRBD1. The J segment lost 5 bases and the V segment lost 6 bases, leaving 6 bases of the junction unmatched. The germline V gene encodes CDR1 MDHEN and CDR2 SYDVKM. This CDR3 region has 14 residues. The CDR3 loop is CASRPGQGRDTQYF. The CDR3 DNA reads TGTGCCAGCAGACCGGGACAGGGCCGAGATACGCAGTATTTT.

This chain uses TRBV30 with TRBJ2-1; a weak D match, TRBD2 (7 bases). The V gene's germline CDR1 is GTSNPN and CDR2 SVGIG (reference sequence). This CDR3 region has 16 residues. The germline V and J ends were trimmed by 1 base and 3 bases, with 16 bases remaining between them. This chain's CDR3 is CAWSAPGGPLYNEQFF. The CDR3 nucleotides read TGTGCCTGGAGTGCCCCCGGGGGGCCCCTCTACAATGAGCAGTTCTTC.

The chain recombines TRBV7-9 with TRBJ2-5; D may be TRBD2 (7 bases). Per germline, CDR1 SEHNR and CDR2 FQNEAQ (reference sequence). V was trimmed by 4 bases and J by 5 bases, leaving 23 bases between them. The CDR3 runs to 17 residues. CDR3: CASSWGGGTRSQETQYF. CDR3 sequence (DNA): TGTGCCAGCAGCTGGGGGGGAGGGACAAGGTCGCAGGAGACCCAGTACTTC.

The chain recombines TRBV27 with TRBJ2-7; D is perhaps TRBD1 (6 bases). The V and J ends lost 5 bases and 5 bases respectively, with 16 bases between them. The CDR3 totals 14 residues. Germline lookup yields CDR1 MNHEY and CDR2 SMNVEV (reference sequence). The CDR3 loop is CASSKPGQVHEQYF. The CDR3 bases are TGTGCCAGCAGTAAACCGGGACAAGTACACGAGCAGTACTTC.

This clone turned up a few times. The CDR3 sequence is CASSSGQRYGYTF. The CDR3 bases are TGTGCCAGCAGCTCCGGACAGCGCTATGGCTACACCTTC. This chain connects TRBV5-5 to TRBJ1-2; a weak D match, TRBD1 (6 bases). Germline CDR1 reads SGHKS; CDR2 reads YYEKEE (reference sequence). There are 13 residues in the CDR3. Trimming removed 3 bases from V and 4 bases from J, with 10 bases in between.

The V call is TRBV7-2, the J call TRBJ2-7; maybe TRBD2 (6 bases). V shed 2 bases and J shed 2 bases, with 7 bases lying between them. CDR1 is SGHTA and CDR2 is FQGNSA in the germline V gene. CDR3 length: 13 residues. Written as DNA, the CDR3 is TGTGCCAGCAGCTTAAGACTAGCCTACGAGCAGTACTTC. Its protein product is CASSLRLAYEQYF. Drawing the rest from reference TRBV7-2 and TRBJ2-7, the complete variable domain is GAGVSQSPSNKVTEKGKDVELRCDPISGHTALYWYRQSLGQGLEFLIYFQGNSAPDKSGLPSDRFSAERTGGSVSTLTIQRTQQEDSAVYLCASSLRLAYEQYFGPGTRLTVT.

The rearrangement joins TRBV9 to TRBJ2-1; 7 bases map to TRBD2. This CDR3 comprises 16 residues. V shed 4 bases and J 0 bases; nucleotides not matched to a gene: 7. Germline CDR1 reads SGDLS; CDR2 reads YYNGEE. The CDR3, as DNA: TGTGCCAGCAGCCCCTCTAGCGGTAGCTCCTACAATGAGCAGTTCTTC. Translated: CASSPSSGSSYNEQFF.

This chain uses TRBV30 with TRBJ2-7, with 10 bases fitting TRBD2. V trimming: 5 bases; J trimming: 3 bases; junction bases outside the gene matches: 10. This CDR3 comprises 15 residues. Germline loops: CDR1 GTSNPN, CDR2 SVGIG (reference sequence). As DNA, the CDR3 is TGTGCCTGGGGTCCCCTTGGGACTAGCGTCTACGAGCAGTACTTC. It specifies CAWGPLGTSVYEQYF.

This clone was picked up a small number of times. The chain links TRBV25-1 to TRBJ2-7; TRBD2 matches at 9 bases. The germline V gene encodes CDR1 MGHDK and CDR2 SYGVNS. V gave up 0 bases and J gave up 6 bases; unmatched junction bases: 6. The CDR3 totals 15 residues. This CDR3 reads CASSEYIAGVPEQYF. The CDR3 DNA reads as TGTGCCAGCAGTGAATATATAGCGGGAGTCCCCGAGCAGTACTTC.

The V gene is TRBV2, the J gene TRBJ2-1, with D maybe TRBD2 (5 bases). The germline CDR1 and CDR2 sequences are SNHLY and FYNNEI. V shed 4 bases and J shed 1 base, with 14 bases lying between them. The CDR3 has 16 amino acids. CDR3 sequence: CASSGPGLRSYNEQFF. The CDR3 region has the DNA TGTGCCAGCAGTGGACCGGGGTTAAGATCCTACAATGAGCAGTTCTTC.

The CDR3 sequence: CASSPSGRVSDEQYF. The CDR3 DNA reads TGTGCCAGCAGTCCTAGCGGGAGGGTTTCAGACGAGCAGTACTTC. This chain joins TRBV6-5 and TRBJ2-7, with 12 bases identical to TRBD2. Germline trimming cut 5 bases from V and 5 bases from J; bases unmatched to any gene: 7. This CDR3 contains 15 residues. Per germline, CDR1 MNHEY and CDR2 SVGAGI.

The chain has TRBV5-6 and TRBJ1-1; D ambiguous. The germline V gene has CDR1 SGHDT and CDR2 YYEEEE. The CDR3 consists of 14 residues. V lost 1 base and J lost 4, with 11 bases in between. For the CDR3, the DNA is TGTGCCAGCAGCTTGAGTCGGGGAAGCACTGAAGCTTTCTTT. Protein sequence: CASSLSRGSTEAFF.

The chain has TRBV5-5 and TRBJ1-2; 10 bases fit TRBD1. Germline V gene sequence: CDR1 SGHKS, CDR2 YYEKEE (reference sequence). The CDR3 extends over 13 amino acids. V gave up 3 bases and J gave up 6 bases; unmatched junction bases: 2. DNA of the CDR3: TGTGCCAGCAGCTCCGGGACAGGGGATGGCTACACCTTC. Translated: CASSSGTGDGYTF.

The chain is built from TRBV6-6 and TRBJ2-1; 8 bases are a match to TRBD2. The ends lost 4 bases at V and 4 bases at J; junction bases unmatched: 6. Germline CDR1 and CDR2: MNHNY and SVGAGI (reference sequence). The CDR3 consists of 15 residues. This CDR3 is CASSLDGRGYNEQFF. The CDR3 nucleotides read TGTGCCAGCAGTTTGGACGGGAGGGGTTACAATGAGCAGTTCTTC.

This clone showed up just once. V gene TRBV5-1 combines with J gene TRBJ2-3, with 11 nucleotides matching TRBD1. CDR3 size: 18 residues. Trimming at V came to 4 bases and at J to 4 bases, leaving 14 bases not matched to a gene. The germline CDR1 and CDR2 sequences are SGHRS and YFSETQ. CDR3 loop: CASSQISGTGGAPDTQYF. CDR3 DNA sequence: TGCGCCAGCAGCCAAATTTCCGGGACAGGGGGAGCCCCAGATACGCAGTATTTT.

The chain carries TRBV7-9 and TRBJ2-4; 8 positions agree with TRBD1. The CDR3 runs to 16 residues. CDR1 is SEHNR, CDR2 FQNEAQ, per germline (reference sequence). Trimming removed 5 bases from V and 0 bases from J; junction bases left unmatched: 6. The CDR3 DNA follows: TGTGCCAGCAGCGCCCGACAGGGGCTAGCCAAAAACATTCAGTACTTC. Translating gives CASSARQGLAKNIQYF.

The rearrangement links TRBV7-9 to TRBJ2-3; TRBD1 agrees at 7 bases. Germline assignment: CDR1 SEHNR and CDR2 FQNEAQ (reference sequence). This CDR3 contains 16 residues. V was clipped by 5 bases and J by 5 bases; unmatched bases: 13. CDR3 protein: CASSENKGAGGDTQYF. CDR3 nucleotide sequence: TGTGCCAGCAGCGAGAACAAGGGGGCTGGTGGAGATACGCAGTATTTT.

The chain links TRBV7-2 to TRBJ2-7; 7 positions match TRBD2. Germline lookup yields CDR1 SGHTA and CDR2 FQGNSA. The junction had 11 bases not matched to a gene; V was cut back by 5 bases and J by 1 base. This CDR3 contains 16 residues. The chain's CDR3 is CASSPQAGKLSYEQYF. DNA of the CDR3: TGTGCCAGCAGCCCCCAAGCGGGAAAGCTATCCTACGAGCAGTACTTC.

The chain joins TRBV6-5 to TRBJ1-1; D perhaps matches TRBD1 (5 bases). Germline V gene lookup returns CDR1 MNHEY and CDR2 SVGAGI. The CDR3 has 12 residues. The ends were cut back, 7 bases at V and 4 bases at J, with 10 bases in the middle. The CDR3 DNA sequence: TGTGCCAGCACCACCGGGGGCACTGAAGCTTTCTTT. Amino acid sequence: CASTTGGTEAFF.

The chain recombines TRBV9 with TRBJ2-1; TRBD1 matches at 7 bases. Germline values: CDR1 SGDLS, CDR2 YYNGEE. This CDR3 has 14 amino acids. Trimming took 3 bases from V and 6 from J; bases not matched to a gene: 6. The CDR3 region has the DNA TGTGCCAGCAGCGGCTATGGGACAGTCAATGAGCAGTTCTTC. It translates to CASSGYGTVNEQFF.

Only one count was recorded for this clone. The chain is built from TRBV5-1 and TRBJ1-5, with D uncertain. Germline V gene data show CDR1 as SGHRS and CDR2 as YFSETQ. Trimming left V 0 bases short and J 4 bases short, with 5 bases between. This CDR3 spans 13 amino acids. CDR3 coding DNA: TGCGCCAGCAGCTTGGACCAGAATCAGCCCCAGCATTTT. Translated: CASSLDQNQPQHF.

This clone was found once. The rearrangement uses TRBV30 and TRBJ1-3; 9 bases match TRBD1. V dropped 7 bases and J dropped 4; count of bases not matched to a gene: 5. This CDR3 is built from 13 residues. CDR1 is GTSNPN and CDR2 is SVGIG in the germline V gene (reference sequence). CDR3 loop: CASQGAYGNTIYF. The DNA of the CDR3 is TGTGCCTCACAGGGGGCTTACGGAAACACCATATATTTT.

This clone has a handful of counts. The rearrangement links TRBV2 to TRBJ2-1; 10 nucleotides line up with TRBD2. Trimming removed 6 bases from V and 4 bases from J; junction bases left unmatched: 3. This CDR3 region has 14 residues. Germline CDR1 reads SNHLY; CDR2 reads FYNNEI. In nucleotides, the CDR3 is TGTGCCAGCAGCCGGACTAGCGGTTACAATGAGCAGTTCTTC. It encodes CASSRTSGYNEQFF.

This clone was seen just once. The V and J genes are TRBV28 and TRBJ1-1; TRBD1 is a possible D gene (5 bases). Germline V gives CDR1 MDHEN, CDR2 SYDVKM. This CDR3 comprises 12 residues. Trimming shortened V by 3 bases and J by 8 bases, and 10 bases separated the two germline ends. The CDR3 nucleotides read TGTGCCAGCAGTTTGGGGGACTGGGAAGCTTTCTTT. Amino acids: CASSLGDWEAFF.

The chain combines TRBV7-8 with TRBJ2-7, with D unclear. The CDR3 sequence is 13 residues long. In germline, CDR1 is SGHVS, CDR2 FQNEAQ. V was pared by 5 bases and J by 0 bases, with 8 bases between. The CDR3 spells CASSRRSSYEQYF. CDR3 DNA sequence: TGTGCCAGCAGCAGACGGAGCTCCTACGAGCAGTACTTC.

There are a few counts of this clone. V gene TRBV27 combines with J gene TRBJ1-6; 10 nucleotides align to TRBD1. V lost 9 bases and J lost 8; bases outside the gene matches: 7. From germline, CDR1 is MNHEY and CDR2 SMNVEV (reference sequence). The CDR3 totals 14 residues. CDR3 nucleotide sequence: TGTGCCAGTAAGACAGGGGGCAAAGATTCACCCCTCCACTTT. Translation gives CASKTGGKDSPLHF.